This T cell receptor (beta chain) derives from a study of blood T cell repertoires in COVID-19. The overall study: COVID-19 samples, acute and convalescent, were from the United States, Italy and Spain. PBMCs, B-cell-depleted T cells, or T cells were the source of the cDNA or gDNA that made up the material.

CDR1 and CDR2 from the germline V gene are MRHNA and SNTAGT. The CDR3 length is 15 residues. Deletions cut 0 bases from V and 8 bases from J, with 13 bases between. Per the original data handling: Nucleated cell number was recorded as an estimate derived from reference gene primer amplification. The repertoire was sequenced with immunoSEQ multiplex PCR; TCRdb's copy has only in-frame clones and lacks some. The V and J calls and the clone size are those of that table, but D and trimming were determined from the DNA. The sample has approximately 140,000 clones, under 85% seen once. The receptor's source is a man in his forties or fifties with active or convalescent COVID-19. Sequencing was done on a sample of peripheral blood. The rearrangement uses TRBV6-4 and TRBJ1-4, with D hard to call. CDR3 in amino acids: CASSDSGSLGEKLFF. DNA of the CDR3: TGTGCCAGCAGTGACTCGGGGAGTTTAGGCGAAAAACTGTTTTTT.